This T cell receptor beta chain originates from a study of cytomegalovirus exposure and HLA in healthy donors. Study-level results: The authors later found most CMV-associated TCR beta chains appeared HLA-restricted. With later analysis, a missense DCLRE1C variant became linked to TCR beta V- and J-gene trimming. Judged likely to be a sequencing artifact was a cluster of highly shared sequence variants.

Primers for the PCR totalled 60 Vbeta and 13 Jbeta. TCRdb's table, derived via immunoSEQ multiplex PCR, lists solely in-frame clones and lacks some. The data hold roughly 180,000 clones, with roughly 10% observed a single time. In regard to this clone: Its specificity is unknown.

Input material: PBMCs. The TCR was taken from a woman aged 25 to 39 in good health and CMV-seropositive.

The CDR3 DNA reads as TGTGCCAGCAGTGAAAAACAGGCAACAATCTACGAGCAGTACTTC. It is translated as CASSEKQATIYEQYF. The V call is TRBV6-1, the J call TRBJ2-7, with a weak D call TRBD1 (5 bases). From germline, CDR1 is MNHNS and CDR2 SASEGT. With 2 bases removed from V and 3 bases from J, the gap between germline ends came to 14 bases. The CDR3 consists of 15 residues.